A selection of T cell receptor beta chains follows, all from one sample in a study of blood T cells in healthy people across ages. TCRdb passed the 5' RACE reads through MiXCR, listing each CDR3 protein once. In the table there are approximately 810,000 distinct CDR3 sequences, around 34% of which are singletons. Sequencing was performed on blood. These receptors were collected from a man younger than 30 in good health. CDR3s include the opening cysteine and the closing phenylalanine or tryptophan. Each record gives: D gene, J gene, V gene, clone size, CDR3 DNA, CDR3 protein. D genes are given only for firm matches. A clone size is listed for some rows: how often the clone was seen (once, few, many), or a class if it is expanded.

- | TRBJ1-5 | TRBV2 | - | TGTGCCAGCAAATTAGAAGGGATCTCTCAGCCCCAGCATTTT | CASKLEGISQPQHF
- | TRBJ1-1 | TRBV20-1 | - | TGCAGTGCTAGAGATAGAGCGTCGGGACACCCGAACACTGAAGCTTTCTTT | CSARDRASGHPNTEAFF
- | TRBJ1-5 | TRBV24-1 | - | TGTGCCACCAGTTCTGGGTCCACGGGCAAACAGCCCCAGCATTTT | CATSSGSTGKQPQHF
TRBD1 | TRBJ2-1 | TRBV5-1 | - | TGCGCCAGCAGCCGACAGGGGACTGACAATGAGCAGTTCTTC | CASSRQGTDNEQFF
- | TRBJ1-1 | TRBV5-1 | few | TGCGCCAGCAGCTGGGACGGGAGGAACACTGAAGCTTTCTTT | CASSWDGRNTEAFF
TRBD1 | TRBJ2-7 | TRBV15 | - | TGTGCCACCAGCACCCGGACAGGGAGCTCCTACGAGCAGTACTTC | CATSTRTGSSYEQYF
TRBD1 | TRBJ1-5 | TRBV6-1 | few | TGTGCCAGCAGTGTTGAGACAGGGGCACTAAATCAGCCCCAGCATTTT | CASSVETGALNQPQHF
- | TRBJ2-7 | TRBV7-2 | few | TGTGCCAGCAGCTTAGCTGCCAGGGGCCCCACCTACGAGCAGTACTTC | CASSLAARGPTYEQYF
- | TRBJ1-1 | TRBV5-1 | - | TGCGCCAGCAGCTTCGGACTGGGCACTGAAGCTTTCTTT | CASSFGLGTEAFF
- | TRBJ2-3 | TRBV20-1 | - | TGCAGTGCCCGGGGGGCGAACACAGATACGCAGTATTTT | CSARGANTDTQYF
- | TRBJ2-5 | TRBV7-2 | few | TGTGCCAGCAGCTTAGCTTCCGCCGAAGAGACCCAGTACTTC | CASSLASAEETQYF
- | TRBJ1-2 | TRBV27 | - | TGTGCCAGCAAGTTGGGGGACGCGCGAGGGGCTAACTATGGCTACACCTTC | CASKLGDARGANYGYTF
- | TRBJ2-7 | TRBV11-2 | - | TGTGCCAGCAGCTCCAATCCCGACAGCTACGAGCAGTACTTC | CASSSNPDSYEQYF
- | TRBJ1-5 | TRBV15 | - | TGTGCCACCAGCAGGGCAGCCGGGAAGCCCCAGCATTTT | CATSRAAGKPQHF
- | TRBJ1-2 | TRBV3-1 | few | TGTGCCAGCAGCCCAGGTCGGGGATTGGGTGGCTACACCTTC | CASSPGRGLGGYTF
TRBD2 | TRBJ2-3 | TRBV4-2 | - | TGTGCCAGCAGCCAAGAGGTAGCGGGCGTCACAGATACGCAGTATTTT | CASSQEVAGVTDTQYF
- | TRBJ1-1 | TRBV28 | once | TGTGCCACTGTTTTTGGTCGAATCCTGAACACTGAAGCTTTCTTT | CATVFGRILNTEAFF
- | TRBJ1-1 | TRBV4-3 | - | TGCCCCAGCAGCCAAGGTAGAGTGAACACTGAAGCTTTCTTT | CPSSQGRVNTEAFF
- | TRBJ1-1 | TRBV6-2/TRBV6-3 | - | TGTGCCAGCAGTCATCCTGACCCGCGAACAGGGATGACTGAAGCTTTCTTT | CASSHPDPRTGMTEAFF
- | TRBJ2-5 | TRBV20-1 | - | TGCAGTGCTAGTCTCCCCGAAACTAGACAGTACTTC | CSASLPETRQYF
- | TRBJ1-1 | TRBV9 | - | TGTGCCAGCAGCGCCAGGGACGGCAACTCTGAAGCTTTCTTT | CASSARDGNSEAFF
- | TRBJ1-1 | TRBV5-5 | few | TGTGCCAGCAGCTCGACCCCCGCAGGACTCCAAGAAGCTTTCTTT | CASSSTPAGLQEAFF
- | TRBJ2-1 | TRBV7-9 | - | TGTGCCAGCAGCCCTCCCGTCAAGCGGACGGAGTCCTACAATGAGCAGTTCTTC | CASSPPVKRTESYNEQFF
- | TRBJ1-1 | TRBV20-1 | - | TGCAGTGCTATTGGGGACCCTGTTCATCTCTACACTGAAGCTTTCTTT | CSAIGDPVHLYTEAFF
TRBD2 | TRBJ2-2 | TRBV4-1 | - | TGCGCCAGCAGCCAAGATGCCGGGACTAGCGGGGTAGGGTACACCGGGGAGCTGTTTTTT | CASSQDAGTSGVGYTGELFF
- | TRBJ1-1 | TRBV7-2 | - | TGTGCCAGCAGCCGGCCCGACAGTACTCACACTGAAGCTTTCTTT | CASSRPDSTHTEAFF
- | TRBJ2-4 | TRBV27 | - | TGTGCCAGCAGTCCCTCACACGGCACCAAAAACATTCAGTACTTC | CASSPSHGTKNIQYF
TRBD1 | TRBJ1-4 | TRBV12-3/TRBV12-4 | few | TGTGCCAGCAGTGGGCCACAGGGGGCGAATGAAAAACTGTTTTTT | CASSGPQGANEKLFF
- | TRBJ2-5 | TRBV15 | many | TGTGCCACCAGCAGCCTGGCGGGAGAGACCCAGTACTTC | CATSSLAGETQYF
- | TRBJ2-7 | TRBV3-1 | - | TGTGCCAGCAGCCAAGATTTTCGATCAATCTACGAGCAGTACTTC | CASSQDFRSIYEQYF
TRBD1 | TRBJ1-1 | TRBV7-2 | few | TGTGCCAGCATAAGGGACAGGGGGCGATATCCGACTGAAGCTTTCTTT | CASIRDRGRYPTEAFF
TRBD1 | TRBJ1-4 | TRBV4-3 | few | TGCGCCAGCAGCCGCACCCGGGACAGGGGGCCGTCTAATGAAAAACTGTTTTTT | CASSRTRDRGPSNEKLFF
- | TRBJ2-7 | TRBV7-3 | - | TGTGCCAGCAGCACTACCTTAGGAGGCTTCTACAATGAGCAGTACTTC | CASSTTLGGFYNEQYF
- | TRBJ1-2 | TRBV3-1 | - | TGTGCCAGCAGCCAAGTGAGGACCGGAGGCTATGGCTACACCTTC | CASSQVRTGGYGYTF
- | TRBJ2-5 | TRBV6-5 | - | TGTGCCAGCAACCCTAACAGGGTTACCTACAATGAGCAGTACTTC | CASNPNRVTYNEQYF
- | TRBJ1-1 | TRBV29-1 | - | TGCAGCGTCGAATACATGTACACTGAAGCTTTCTTT | CSVEYMYTEAFF
TRBD2 | TRBJ2-5 | TRBV7-2 | few | TGTGCCAGCAGCGCCTCGGGACTAGCACCCCAAGAGACCCAGTACTTC | CASSASGLAPQETQYF
TRBD2 | TRBJ2-7 | TRBV5-1 | - | TGCGCCAGCAGCTTGGGAGGCAGCGGGGTTTCCTACAATGAGCAGTACTTC | CASSLGGSGVSYNEQYF
- | TRBJ2-3 | TRBV4-1 | - | TGCGCCAGCAGCCTACGGGGGCAGGCTCAAGGAGATACGCAGTATTTT | CASSLRGQAQGDTQYF
- | TRBJ2-5 | TRBV27 | few | TGTGCCAGCAGTTTAAGGTTTAGGCTAGGAGAGACCCAGTACTTC | CASSLRFRLGETQYF
- | TRBJ2-1 | TRBV7-3 | - | TGTGCCAGCAGCGTACGGGACGCCTACAATGAGCAGTTCTTC | CASSVRDAYNEQFF
- | TRBJ2-1 | TRBV20-1 | - | TGCAGTGCTACGACCTCCTACGAGCAGTTCTTC | CSATTSYEQFF
TRBD1 | TRBJ1-5 | TRBV18 | - | TGTGCCAGCCCACTCGGGGACAGGGATCAGCCCCAGCATTTT | CASPLGDRDQPQHF
- | TRBJ2-3 | TRBV4-2 | - | TGTGCCAGCAGCCAAGGGGTTCGGCAGTCAAGCACAGATACGCAGTATTTT | CASSQGVRQSSTDTQYF
- | TRBJ2-3 | TRBV4-2 | few | TGTGCCAGCAGCCAACCCGGGGGAACCAATAGGACAGATACGCAGTATTTT | CASSQPGGTNRTDTQYF
- | TRBJ1-1 | TRBV20-1 | few | TGCAGTGCTAGAGGAGGAGGCATGAACACTGAAGCTTTCTTT | CSARGGGMNTEAFF
- | TRBJ2-3 | TRBV15 | - | TGTGCCACCAGCAGAGTCGCGGTCCGAGAAGATACGCAGTATTTT | CATSRVAVREDTQYF
- | TRBJ2-7 | TRBV6-6 | few | TGTGCCAGCAGCCGCGATGAAGGTTACGAGCAGTACTTC | CASSRDEGYEQYF
TRBD1 | TRBJ2-7 | TRBV14 | - | TGTGCCAGCAGCCCATTTATCCGGGACAGGGGGGTGGATGAGCAGTACTTC | CASSPFIRDRGVDEQYF